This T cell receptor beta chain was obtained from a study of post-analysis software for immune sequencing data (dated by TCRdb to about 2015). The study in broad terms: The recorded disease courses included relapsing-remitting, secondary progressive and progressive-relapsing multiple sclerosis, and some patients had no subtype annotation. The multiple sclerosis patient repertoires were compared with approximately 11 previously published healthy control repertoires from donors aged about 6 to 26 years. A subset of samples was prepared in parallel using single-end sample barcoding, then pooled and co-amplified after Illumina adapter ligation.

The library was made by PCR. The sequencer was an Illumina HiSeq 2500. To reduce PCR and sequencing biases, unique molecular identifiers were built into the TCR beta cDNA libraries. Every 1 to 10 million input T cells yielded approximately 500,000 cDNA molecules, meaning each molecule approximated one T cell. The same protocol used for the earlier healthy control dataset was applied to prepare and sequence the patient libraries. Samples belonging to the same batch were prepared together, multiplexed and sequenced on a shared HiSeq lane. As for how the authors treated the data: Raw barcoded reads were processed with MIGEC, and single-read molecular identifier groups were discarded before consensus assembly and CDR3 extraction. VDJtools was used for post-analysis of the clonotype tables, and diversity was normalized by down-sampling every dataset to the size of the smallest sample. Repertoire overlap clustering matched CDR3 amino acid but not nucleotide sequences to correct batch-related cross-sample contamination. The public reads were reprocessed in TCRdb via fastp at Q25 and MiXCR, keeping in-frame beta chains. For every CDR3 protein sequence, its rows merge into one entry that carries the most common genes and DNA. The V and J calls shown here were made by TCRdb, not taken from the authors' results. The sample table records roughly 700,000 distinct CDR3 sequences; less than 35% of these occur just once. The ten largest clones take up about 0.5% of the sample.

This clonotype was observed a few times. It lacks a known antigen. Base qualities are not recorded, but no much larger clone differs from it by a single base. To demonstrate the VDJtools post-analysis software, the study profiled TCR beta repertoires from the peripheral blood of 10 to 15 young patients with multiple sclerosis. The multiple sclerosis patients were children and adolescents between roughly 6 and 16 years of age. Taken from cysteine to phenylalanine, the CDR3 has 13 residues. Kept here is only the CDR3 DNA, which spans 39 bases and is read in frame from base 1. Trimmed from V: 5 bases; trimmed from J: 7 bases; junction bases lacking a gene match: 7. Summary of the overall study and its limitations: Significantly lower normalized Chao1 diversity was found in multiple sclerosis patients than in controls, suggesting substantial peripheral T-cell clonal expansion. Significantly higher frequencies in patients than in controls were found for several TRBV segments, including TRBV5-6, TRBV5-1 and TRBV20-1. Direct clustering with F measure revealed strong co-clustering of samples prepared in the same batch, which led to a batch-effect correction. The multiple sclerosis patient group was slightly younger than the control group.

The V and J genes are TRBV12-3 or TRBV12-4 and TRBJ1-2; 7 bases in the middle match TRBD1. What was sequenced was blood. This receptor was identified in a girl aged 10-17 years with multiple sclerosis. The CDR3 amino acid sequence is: CASSPQGRSGYTF. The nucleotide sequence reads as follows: TGTGCCAGCAGTCCACAGGGGCGCTCTGGCTACACCTTC.